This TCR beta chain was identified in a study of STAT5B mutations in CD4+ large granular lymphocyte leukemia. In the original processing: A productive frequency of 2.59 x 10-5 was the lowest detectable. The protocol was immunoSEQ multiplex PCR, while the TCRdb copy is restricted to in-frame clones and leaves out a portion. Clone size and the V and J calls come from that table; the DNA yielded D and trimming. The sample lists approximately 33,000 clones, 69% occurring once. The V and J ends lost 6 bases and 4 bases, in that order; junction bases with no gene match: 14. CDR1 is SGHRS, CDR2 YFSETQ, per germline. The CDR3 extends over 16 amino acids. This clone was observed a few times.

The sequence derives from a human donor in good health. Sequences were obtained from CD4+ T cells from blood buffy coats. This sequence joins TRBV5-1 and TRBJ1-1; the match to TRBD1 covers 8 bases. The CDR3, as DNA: TGCGCCAGCAAGTCGGGGGACAGGCGCAGCGGCACTGAAGCTTTCTTT. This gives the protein CASKSGDRRSGTEAFF.